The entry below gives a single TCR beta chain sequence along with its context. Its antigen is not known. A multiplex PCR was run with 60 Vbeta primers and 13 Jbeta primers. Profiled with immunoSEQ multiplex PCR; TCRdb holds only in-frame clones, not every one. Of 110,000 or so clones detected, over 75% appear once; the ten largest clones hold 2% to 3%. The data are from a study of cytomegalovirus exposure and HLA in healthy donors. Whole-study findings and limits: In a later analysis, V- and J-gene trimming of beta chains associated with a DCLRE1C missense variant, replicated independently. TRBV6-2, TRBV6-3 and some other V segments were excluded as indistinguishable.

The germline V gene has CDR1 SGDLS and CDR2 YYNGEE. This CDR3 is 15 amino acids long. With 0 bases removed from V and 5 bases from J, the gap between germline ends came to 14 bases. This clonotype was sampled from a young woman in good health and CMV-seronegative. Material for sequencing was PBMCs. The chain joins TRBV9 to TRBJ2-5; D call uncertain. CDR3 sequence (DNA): TGTGCCAGCAGCGTAGCTTTGCAGAGAGGTGAGACCCAGTACTTC. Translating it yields CASSVALQRGETQYF.